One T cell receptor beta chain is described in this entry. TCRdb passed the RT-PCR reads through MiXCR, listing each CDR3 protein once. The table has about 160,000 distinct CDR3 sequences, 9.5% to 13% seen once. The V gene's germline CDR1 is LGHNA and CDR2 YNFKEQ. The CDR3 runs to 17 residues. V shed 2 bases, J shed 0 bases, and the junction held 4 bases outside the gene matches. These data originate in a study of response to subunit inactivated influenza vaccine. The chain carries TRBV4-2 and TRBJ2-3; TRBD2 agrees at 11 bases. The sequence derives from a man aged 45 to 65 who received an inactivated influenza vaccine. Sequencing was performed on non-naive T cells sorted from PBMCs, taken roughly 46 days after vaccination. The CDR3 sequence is CASSQQGLAGSTDTQYF. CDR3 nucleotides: TGTGCCAGCAGCCAACAAGGACTAGCGGGTAGCACAGATACGCAGTATTTT.